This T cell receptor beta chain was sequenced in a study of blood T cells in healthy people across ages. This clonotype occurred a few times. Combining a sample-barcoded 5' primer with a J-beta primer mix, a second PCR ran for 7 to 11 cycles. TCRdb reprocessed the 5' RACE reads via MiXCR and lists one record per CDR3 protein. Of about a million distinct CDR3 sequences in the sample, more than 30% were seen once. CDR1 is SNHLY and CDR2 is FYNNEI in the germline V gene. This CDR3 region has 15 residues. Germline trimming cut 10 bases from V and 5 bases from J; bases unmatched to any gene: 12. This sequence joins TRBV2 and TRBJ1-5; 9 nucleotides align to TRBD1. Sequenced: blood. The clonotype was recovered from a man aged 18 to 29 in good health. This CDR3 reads CATKRDREEDQPQHF. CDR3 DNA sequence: TGTGCCACCAAACGGGACAGGGAAGAGGATCAGCCCCAGCATTTT.